This TCR beta chain was recovered during a study of T cells after posttransplantation cyclophosphamide. Study-level results: Later post-transplant blood repertoires were often dominated by donor CD8+ memory clones. Tissue-infiltrating T cells from skin or gut overlapped little with blood T cells. TRB clonality was highly associated with recipient CMV seropositivity and reactivation.

Using immunoSEQ multiplex PCR, the repertoire was profiled, and TCRdb retains in-frame clones only, with some absent. The repertoire consists of tens of thousands of clones, with around 90% occurring once and the leading ten covering over 2%. Treatment was busulfan-fludarabine conditioning, a marrow graft, and cyclophosphamide on days +3 and +4. Of note for this clone: Antigen unknown.

This CDR3 has 12 amino acids. CDR1 and CDR2 from the germline V gene are GTSNPN and SVGIG (reference sequence). Trimming left V 3 bases short and J 3 bases short, with 8 bases between. This chain links TRBV30 with TRBJ1-1; D gene unclear. The clonotype comes from a male patient in his sixties or seventies who received an allogeneic stem cell transplant from a related donor and was CMV-positive. Some T cells may trace back to the graft donor. The source material was PBMCs, sampled around 58 days after allogeneic stem cell transplant with posttransplant cyclophosphamide. CDR3 DNA sequence: TGTGCCTGGAGCTTCACGGACACTGAAGCTTTCTTT. Amino acids: CAWSFTDTEAFF.